This entry lists 20 T cell receptor beta chains sequenced from one sample in a study of Graves' ophthalmopathy and Graves' hyperthyroidism (dated by TCRdb to the late 2010s). Instrument used: Illumina HiSeq 2000. For repertoire sequencing, the TCR beta CDR3 regions were amplified from RNA transcripts. The first round was an RT-PCR using HTBI primers with the Qiagen OneStep RT-PCR kit, and this first round was followed by a second-round multiplex PCR, then size selection and purification. Clones were called with MiXCR by TCRdb after fastp trimmed the public reads at Q25, and only in-frame beta chains were retained. Here each entry gathers all rows of one CDR3 protein and keeps the most common genes and DNA. This sample lists approximately 410,000 distinct CDR3 sequences; 15% were detected once. Roughly 7% of the sample rests with the top ten. The sequencing input was peripheral blood. These receptors all stem from a woman aged 18-29 years with stable Graves' hyperthyroidism. Donor details come from another sample of the same person, matched by shared clones.

This clonotype was counted a single time. This chain connects TRBV20-1 to TRBJ2-7; TRBD1 agrees at 9 bases. The CDR3 runs to 13 residues. V dropped 7 bases and J dropped 5; count of bases not matched to a gene: 9. Germline-derived CDR1 and CDR2 are DFQATT and SNEGSKA (reference sequence). CDR3 sequence reads: CSVPGQGDDEQYF. The CDR3 DNA reads as TGCAGTGTCCCGGGACAGGGTGATGACGAGCAGTACTTC.

There are many counts of this clonotype. The chain joins TRBV6-2 or TRBV6-3 to TRBJ2-5; a possible D gene is TRBD2 (6 bases). The CDR3 loop spans 13 amino acids. Germline CDR1 reads MNHEY; CDR2 reads SVGEGT. Trimming pared 6 bases from V and 1 base from J, leaving 9 bases between. This CDR3 is CASRGTGQETQYF. The CDR3 DNA follows: TGTGCCAGCAGGGGGACTGGCCAAGAGACCCAGTACTTC.

The table lists this clonotype with a few counts. The chain couples TRBV4-1 to TRBJ2-2; tentatively, D is TRBD1 (6 bases). This CDR3 region has 16 residues. Looked up from germline, CDR1 is MGHRA and CDR2 is YSYEKL. V dropped 5 bases and J dropped 1 base, with 14 bases sitting between them. CDR3 region: CASSSQGGLNTGELFF. The CDR3 DNA is TGCGCCAGCAGCTCTCAAGGGGGTTTGAACACCGGGGAGCTGTTTTTT.

Many counts were recorded for this clonotype. The chain uses TRBV6-1 and TRBJ1-5; 8 bases line up with TRBD1. This CDR3 has 15 residues. Germline CDR1 reads MNHNS; CDR2 reads SASEGT. Trimming removed 8 bases from V and 3 bases from J; junction bases left unmatched: 9. Here the CDR3 DNA reads TGTGCCAGCGATTCCCCGGACAGGGACAATCAGCCCCAGCATTTT. Its translation is CASDSPDRDNQPQHF.

At least ten counts were recorded for this clonotype. This rearrangement joins TRBV6-2 or TRBV6-3 to TRBJ1-5; D remains unclear. CDR1 MNHEY and CDR2 SVGEGT come from the germline V gene. V lost 3 bases to trimming and J lost 7 bases, with 10 bases between them. The CDR3 loop spans 13 amino acids. The CDR3 DNA is TGTGCCAGCAGTTATATCCAGGTACAGCCCCAGCATTTT. Its protein is CASSYIQVQPQHF.

This clonotype was seen many times. The chain links TRBV11-1 to TRBJ2-7, with 9 bases fitting TRBD2. Germline trimming cut 6 bases from V and 0 bases from J; bases unmatched to any gene: 15. The CDR3 is 18 residues long. Germline CDR1 is SGHAT and CDR2 is FQDESV (reference sequence). The CDR3 sequence: CASSFDNSGGPSSYEQYF. CDR3 nucleotides: TGTGCCAGCAGTTTCGACAACAGCGGGGGGCCCAGCTCCTACGAGCAGTACTTC.

As regards this clonotype: At one boundary the junction diverges from the germline segment, which might be a read error. The CDR3 reads CASRGLNTESFF. DNA of the CDR3: TGTGCCTCCAGGGGTCTGAACACTGAATCTTTCTTT. The chain is built from TRBV24-1 and TRBJ1-1; possibly TRBD1 for D (6 bases). Looked up from germline, CDR1 is KGHDR and CDR2 is SFDVKD. The CDR3 extends over 12 amino acids.

This clonotype was detected ten times or more. The V gene is TRBV29-1, the J gene TRBJ2-5, with D perhaps assigned TRBD1 or TRBD2 (6 bases each). Germline V CDR1 and CDR2: SQVTM, ANQGSEA. V lost 5 bases, J lost 3 bases, and 13 bases lay in between. The CDR3 has 13 amino acids. Here the CDR3 DNA reads TGCAGCGTTCGGGGTAGGGGGGAAGAGACCCAGTACTTC. This translates into CSVRGRGEETQYF. The full variable domain, with the rest looked up from reference TRBV29-1 and TRBJ2-5, is SAVISQKPSRDICQRGTSLTIQCQVDSQVTMMFWYRQQPGQSLTLIATANQGSEATYESGFVIDKFPISRPNLTFSTLTVSNMSPEDSSIYLCSVRGRGEETQYFGPGTRLLVL.

The table lists this clonotype with many counts. The chain links TRBV6-5 to TRBJ2-2, with D perhaps matching TRBD2 (7 bases). CDR1 and CDR2 (germline): MNHEY, SVGAGI. The CDR3 is made up of 15 amino acids. The V and J ends lost 1 base and 6 bases respectively, with 12 bases between them. CDR3 nucleotides: TGTGCCAGCAGTTACTGGTGGGGGGGCCCCGGGGAGCTGTTTTTT. Translated, it gives CASSYWWGGPGELFF.

This clonotype was detected ten times or more. The V gene is TRBV6-1, the J gene TRBJ1-3, with D possibly matching TRBD1 (5 bases). CDR1 is MNHNS, CDR2 SASEGT, per germline. The V gene lost 5 bases and the J gene lost 0 bases, with 11 bases spanning the gap. This CDR3 has 15 residues. DNA of the CDR3: TGTGCCAGCAGTCAGGGTCTATACTCTGGAAACACCATATATTTT. Translating gives CASSQGLYSGNTIYF.

V and J are TRBV4-1 and TRBJ1-5; D possibly corresponds to TRBD1 (6 bases). The length of the CDR3 is 14 residues. Germline V CDR1 and CDR2: MGHRA, YSYEKL. Trimming took 1 base from V and 7 from J, leaving 11 bases between them. The CDR3 reads CASSQARGAQPQHF. The DNA of the CDR3 is TGCGCCAGCAGCCAAGCCAGGGGAGCCCAGCCCCAGCATTTT.

Many counts were recorded for this clonotype. The CDR3 DNA reads TGTGCCACCAGTGATTCGAGGACGTTGTACCAAGAGACCCAGTACTTC. Amino acids: CATSDSRTLYQETQYF. The rearrangement uses TRBV24-1 and TRBJ2-5; D gene ambiguous. CDR1 KGHDR and CDR2 SFDVKD come from the germline V gene. CDR3 length: 16 residues. Trimming removed 2 bases at V and 0 bases at J, with 12 bases between.

This clonotype was seen ten or more times. This chain links TRBV20-1 with TRBJ2-5; 7 bases fit TRBD1. Per germline, CDR1 DFQATT and CDR2 SNEGSKA (reference sequence). The CDR3 runs to 14 residues. V lost 0 bases and J lost 2; bases outside the gene matches: 3. The DNA of the CDR3 is TGCAGTGCTAGAGACGGGACAGCGCAAGAGACCCAGTACTTC. Its translation is CSARDGTAQETQYF.

This clonotype appeared a few times. The rearrangement joins TRBV9 to TRBJ2-7, with 7 positions matching TRBD2. CDR1 is SGDLS, CDR2 YYNGEE, per germline. CDR3 length: 16 amino acids. V gave up 4 bases and J gave up 4 bases; unmatched junction bases: 14. The CDR3 DNA reads TGTGCCAGCAGCCCCCCCGCCGGGGAGGGCAAATACGAGCAGTACTTC. Protein sequence: CASSPPAGEGKYEQYF.

The chain joins TRBV11-3 to TRBJ2-7; TRBD1 might be the D (5 bases). The CDR3 loop spans 13 amino acids. V shed 4 bases and J shed 1 base, with 8 bases lying between them. Germline CDR1 reads SGHNT; CDR2 reads YENEEA. In nucleotides, the CDR3 is TGTGCCAGCAGCTACAGGCCGTCCTACGAGCAGTACTTC. Residues: CASSYRPSYEQYF. Combining the CDR3 with reference TRBV11-3 and TRBJ2-7 gives the whole variable domain EAGVVQSPRYKIIEKKQPVAFWCNPISGHNTLYWYLQNLGQGPELLIRYENEEAVDDSQLPKDRFSAERLKGVDSTLKIQPAELGDSAVYLCASSYRPSYEQYFGPGTRLTVT.

As for this clonotype: A junction end diverges from the germline sequence, so it may reflect a read error. The chain joins TRBV6-4 to TRBJ1-1, with TRBD1 matching over 9 bases. The CDR3 contains 13 residues. Germline values: CDR1 MRHNA, CDR2 SNTAGT. The CDR3 bases are TGTGCCGGCAGTTGGGACAGGGACACTGAAGCTTTCTTT. It specifies CAGSWDRDTEAFF.

Ten or more counts support this clonotype. The V gene is TRBV6-1, the J gene TRBJ1-4; TRBD1 agrees at 7 bases. Germline V CDR1 and CDR2: MNHNS, SASEGT. This CDR3 region has 14 residues. V lost 11 bases and J lost 1; bases outside the gene matches: 7. The CDR3 DNA follows: TGTGCCGTCCCCAGGGGGATAACTAATGAAAAACTGTTTTTT. This gives the protein CAVPRGITNEKLFF.

In its sample, this clonotype was seen many times. The rearrangement links TRBV2 to TRBJ2-5, with 7 nucleotides matching TRBD1. V shed 6 bases, J shed 0 bases, and the junction held 4 bases outside the gene matches. Germline V gene sequence: CDR1 SNHLY, CDR2 FYNNEI. The CDR3 runs to 14 residues. CDR3 nucleotides: TGTGCCAGCAGGAGGGGGCAATACCAAGAGACCCAGTACTTC. This encodes CASRRGQYQETQYF. Combining the CDR3 with reference TRBV2 and TRBJ2-5 gives the whole variable domain EPEVTQTPSHQVTQMGQEVILRCVPISNHLYFYWYRQILGQKVEFLVSFYNNEISEKSEIFDDQFSVERPDGSNFTLKIRSTKLEDSAMYFCASRRGQYQETQYFGPGTRLLVL.

This clonotype was recorded a few times. CDR3 bases: TGTGCCAGCAGCCAAGATAGTACCGGGTTTGGCGGCTACACCTTC. It yields the protein CASSQDSTGFGGYTF. This rearrangement joins TRBV4-2 to TRBJ1-2; unclear D gene. The V end was cut by 0 bases, the J end by 8 bases, with 16 bases between. CDR1 LGHNA and CDR2 YNFKEQ come from the germline V gene. This CDR3 contains 15 residues.

About this clonotype itself: A much larger clone differs from this one at a single base, so this may be a read error. This chain links TRBV2 with TRBJ2-7, with TRBD1 matching over 7 bases. CDR1 is SNHLY and CDR2 is FYNNEI in the germline V gene. The CDR3 runs to 11 residues. The V and J ends lost 11 bases and 3 bases, in that order; junction bases with no gene match: 4. This chain's CDR3 is CAGRTGYEQYF. The CDR3 DNA is TGTGCCGGTCGGACAGGCTACGAGCAGTACTTC.